This T cell receptor (beta chain) was sequenced during a study of cytomegalovirus exposure and HLA in healthy donors. Points on this clone: Its target is unknown.

The germline CDR1 and CDR2 sequences are SQVTM and ANQGSEA. The J segment lost 4 bases and the V segment lost 6 bases, leaving 5 bases of the junction unmatched. The CDR3 consists of 13 residues. Whole-study results and caveats: Common viral pathogens (according to a later analysis) appeared linked to several of the most significant clusters.

The PCR made use of 60 Vbeta and 13 Jbeta primers. Sequenced by immunoSEQ multiplex PCR; TCRdb stores in-frame clones only, minus some. In the table there are roughly 180,000 clones, about four fifths of which are singletons. The clonotype was recovered from a woman in her twenties or thirties in good health and CMV-seronegative. The sample was PBMCs. This chain uses TRBV29-1 with TRBJ1-2; 10 bases match TRBD1. The CDR3 protein is CSVRGQGFYGYTF. The CDR3 nucleotides read TGCAGCGTGAGGGGACAGGGGTTCTATGGCTACACCTTC.